Detailed here is one T cell receptor beta chain. Its antigen is not known. These data are taken from a study of cytomegalovirus exposure and HLA in healthy donors. The CDR3 runs 14 residues. Trimming pared 0 bases from V and 3 bases from J, leaving 10 bases between. Germline CDR1 and CDR2: SGHNT and YYREEE (reference sequence). Donors showed nominal health when sampled, although they likely had unrecorded immune exposures. 60 Vbeta and 13 Jbeta primers were used in PCR. Original data processing: An analysis performed later counted roughly 79 million unique TCR beta chains (around 10 million of them shared). The protocol was immunoSEQ multiplex PCR, while the TCRdb copy is restricted to in-frame clones and leaves out a portion. The D gene and trimming were derived from the DNA, and the V and J assignments and clone size from that table. The sample carries some 200,000 clones, 80% to 85% recorded once.

Broader study findings: Reportedly, fewer N-insertions than the approximately 700-donor mean appeared in an Asian-associated ancestry cluster in a later analysis.

This chain uses TRBV5-4 with TRBJ2-7, with D tentatively TRBD1 (6 bases). The receptor comes from a man aged 35-49 years in good health and CMV-seropositive. Sequencing input: PBMCs. The CDR3 coding sequence is TGTGCCAGCAGCTTGGGGACAGCCTTCTACGAGCAGTACTTC. Its protein is CASSLGTAFYEQYF.